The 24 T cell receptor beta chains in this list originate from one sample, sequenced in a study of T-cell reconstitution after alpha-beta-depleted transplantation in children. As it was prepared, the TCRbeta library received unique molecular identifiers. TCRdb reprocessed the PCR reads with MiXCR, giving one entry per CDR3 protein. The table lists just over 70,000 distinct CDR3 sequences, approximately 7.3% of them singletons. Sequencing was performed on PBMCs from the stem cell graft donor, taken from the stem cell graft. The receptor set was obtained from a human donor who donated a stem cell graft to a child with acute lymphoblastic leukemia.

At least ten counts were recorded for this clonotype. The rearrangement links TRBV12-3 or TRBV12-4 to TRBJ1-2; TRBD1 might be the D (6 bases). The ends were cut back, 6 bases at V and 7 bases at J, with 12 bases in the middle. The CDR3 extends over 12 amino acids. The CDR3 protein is CASSLTGFGYTF. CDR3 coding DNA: TGTGCCAGCAGCTTAACAGGGTTTGGCTACACCTTC.

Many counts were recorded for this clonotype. The CDR3 DNA follows: TGTGCCAGCCACCGGGGGCCCAACTACGAGCAGTACTTC. Protein product: CASHRGPNYEQYF. The chain is built from TRBV28 and TRBJ2-7; D may match TRBD1 or TRBD2 (6 bases each). Germline V gene data show CDR1 as MDHEN and CDR2 as SYDVKM. The V end was cut by 8 bases, the J end by 3 bases, with 14 bases between. This CDR3 region has 13 residues.

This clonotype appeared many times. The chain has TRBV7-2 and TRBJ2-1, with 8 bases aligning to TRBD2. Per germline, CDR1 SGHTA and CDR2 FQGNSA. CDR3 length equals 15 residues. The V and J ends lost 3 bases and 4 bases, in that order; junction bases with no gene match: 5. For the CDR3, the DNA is TGTGCCAGCAGCTTTAGCGGGGCCCCTTACAATGAGCAGTTCTTC. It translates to CASSFSGAPYNEQFF. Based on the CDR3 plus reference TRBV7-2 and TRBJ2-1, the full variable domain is GAGVSQSPSNKVTEKGKDVELRCDPISGHTALYWYRQSLGQGLEFLIYFQGNSAPDKSGLPSDRFSAERTGGSVSTLTIQRTQQEDSAVYLCASSFSGAPYNEQFFGPGTRLTVL.

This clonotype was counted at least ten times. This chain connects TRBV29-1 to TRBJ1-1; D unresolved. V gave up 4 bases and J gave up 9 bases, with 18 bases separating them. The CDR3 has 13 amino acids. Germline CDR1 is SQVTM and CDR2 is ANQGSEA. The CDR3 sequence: CSVGELGRAQAFF. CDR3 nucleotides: TGCAGCGTTGGGGAATTAGGGAGGGCACAAGCTTTCTTT.

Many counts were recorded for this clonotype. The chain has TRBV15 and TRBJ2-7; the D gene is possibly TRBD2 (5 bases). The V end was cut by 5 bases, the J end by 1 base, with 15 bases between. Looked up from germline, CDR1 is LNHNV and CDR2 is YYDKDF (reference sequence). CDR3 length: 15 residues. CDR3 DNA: TGTGCCACCAGCGGGTCACTAGGGAAATCCTACGAGCAGTACTTC. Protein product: CATSGSLGKSYEQYF.

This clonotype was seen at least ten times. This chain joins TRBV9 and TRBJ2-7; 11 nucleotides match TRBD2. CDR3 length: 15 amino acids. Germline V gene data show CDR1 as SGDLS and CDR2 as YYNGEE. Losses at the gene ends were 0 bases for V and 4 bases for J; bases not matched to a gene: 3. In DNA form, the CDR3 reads TGTGCCAGCAGCGTAGAGGGGACTAGCGGATACGAGCAGTACTTC. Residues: CASSVEGTSGYEQYF.

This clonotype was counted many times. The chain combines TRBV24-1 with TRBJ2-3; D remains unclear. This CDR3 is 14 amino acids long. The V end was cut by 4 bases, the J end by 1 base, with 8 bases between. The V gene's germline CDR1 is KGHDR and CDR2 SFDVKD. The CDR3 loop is CATSDSDGTDTQYF. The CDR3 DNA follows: TGTGCCACCAGTGACTCGGACGGCACAGATACGCAGTATTTT.

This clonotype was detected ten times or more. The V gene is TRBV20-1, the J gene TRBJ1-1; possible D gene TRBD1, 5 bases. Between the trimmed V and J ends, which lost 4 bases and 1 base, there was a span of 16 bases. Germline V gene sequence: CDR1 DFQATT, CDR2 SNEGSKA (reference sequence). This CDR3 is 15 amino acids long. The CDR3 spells CSATGAPWRNTEAFF. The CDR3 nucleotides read TGCAGTGCTACCGGGGCCCCGTGGAGGAACACTGAAGCTTTCTTT.

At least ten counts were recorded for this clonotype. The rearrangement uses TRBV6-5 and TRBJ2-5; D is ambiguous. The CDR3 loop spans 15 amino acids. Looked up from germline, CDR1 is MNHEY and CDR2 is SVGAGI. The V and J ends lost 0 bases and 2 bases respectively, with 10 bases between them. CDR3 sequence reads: CASSYSGRTQETQYF. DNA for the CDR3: TGTGCCAGCAGTTACTCCGGGCGAACTCAAGAGACCCAGTACTTC.

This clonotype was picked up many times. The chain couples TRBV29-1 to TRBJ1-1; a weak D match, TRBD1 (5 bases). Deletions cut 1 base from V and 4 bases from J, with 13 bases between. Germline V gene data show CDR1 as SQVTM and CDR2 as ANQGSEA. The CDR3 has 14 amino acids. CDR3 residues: CSVEGGRVRTEAFF. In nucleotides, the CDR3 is TGCAGCGTTGAAGGCGGCAGGGTGCGCACTGAAGCTTTCTTT.

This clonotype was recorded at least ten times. The DNA of the CDR3 is TGCGCCAGCAGCTTGGACACTAGCGGGAGGGCCTCGAATGAGCAGTTCTTC. Encoded protein: CASSLDTSGRASNEQFF. This chain connects TRBV5-1 to TRBJ2-1; TRBD2 agrees at 13 bases. Germline trimming cut 0 bases from V and 7 bases from J; bases unmatched to any gene: 7. In germline, CDR1 is SGHRS, CDR2 YFSETQ. The CDR3 is 17 amino acids. The variable domain in full, with the rest retrieved from reference TRBV5-1 and TRBJ2-1, is KAGVTQTPRYLIKTRGQQVTLSCSPISGHRSVSWYQQTPGQGLQFLFEYFSETQRNKGNFPGRFSGRQFSNSRSEMNVSTLELGDSALYLCASSLDTSGRASNEQFFGPGTRLTVL.

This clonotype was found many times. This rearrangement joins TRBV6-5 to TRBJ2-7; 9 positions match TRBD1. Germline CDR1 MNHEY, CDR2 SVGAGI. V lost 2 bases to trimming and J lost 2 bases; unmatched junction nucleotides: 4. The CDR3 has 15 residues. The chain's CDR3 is CASSYGRDRAYEQYF. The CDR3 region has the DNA TGTGCCAGCAGTTACGGCCGGGACAGGGCCTACGAGCAGTACTTC.

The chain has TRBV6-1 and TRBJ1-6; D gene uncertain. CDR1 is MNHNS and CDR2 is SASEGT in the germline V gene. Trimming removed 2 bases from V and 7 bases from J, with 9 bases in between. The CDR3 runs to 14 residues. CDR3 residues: CASSELDGNSPLHF. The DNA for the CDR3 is TGTGCCAGCAGTGAACTGGACGGAAATTCACCCCTCCACTTT.

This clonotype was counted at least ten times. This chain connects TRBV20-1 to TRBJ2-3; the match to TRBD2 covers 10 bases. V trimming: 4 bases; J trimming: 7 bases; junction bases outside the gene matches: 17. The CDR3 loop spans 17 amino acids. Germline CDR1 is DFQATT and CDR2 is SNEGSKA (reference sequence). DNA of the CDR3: TGCAGTGCTACAGAGGTCTCTAGCGGGAGAATTGGGTATACGCAGTATTTT. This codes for CSATEVSSGRIGYTQYF.

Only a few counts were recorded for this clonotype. CDR3 sequence reads: CASSLGVPSSGNTIYF. The CDR3 bases are TGTGCCAGCAGTTTGGGAGTCCCAAGCTCTGGAAACACCATATATTTT. The genes are TRBV28 and TRBJ1-3; D not resolved. The CDR3 length is 16 residues. Germline V gene data show CDR1 as MDHEN and CDR2 as SYDVKM. Trimming pared 3 bases from V and 0 bases from J, leaving 12 bases between.

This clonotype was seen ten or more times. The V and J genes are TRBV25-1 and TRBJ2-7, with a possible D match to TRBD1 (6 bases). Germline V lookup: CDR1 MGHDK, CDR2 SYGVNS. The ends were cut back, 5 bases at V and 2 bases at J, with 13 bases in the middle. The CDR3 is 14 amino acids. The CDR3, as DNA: TGTGCCAGCAGTCCGGACAGTACGACCTACGAGCAGTACTTC. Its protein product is CASSPDSTTYEQYF.

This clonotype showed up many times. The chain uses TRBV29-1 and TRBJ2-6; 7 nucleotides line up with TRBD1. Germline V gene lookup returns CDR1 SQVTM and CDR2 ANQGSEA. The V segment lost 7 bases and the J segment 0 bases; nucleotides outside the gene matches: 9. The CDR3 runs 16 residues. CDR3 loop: CSALTGITSGANVLTF. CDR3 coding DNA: TGCAGCGCGTTGACAGGGATAACCTCTGGGGCCAACGTCCTGACTTTC.

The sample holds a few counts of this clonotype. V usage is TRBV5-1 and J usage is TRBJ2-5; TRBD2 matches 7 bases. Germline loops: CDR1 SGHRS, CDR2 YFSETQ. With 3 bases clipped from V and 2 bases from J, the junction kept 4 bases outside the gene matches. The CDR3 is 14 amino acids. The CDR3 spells CASSSGLLQETQYF. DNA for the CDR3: TGCGCCAGCAGCTCGGGACTACTTCAAGAGACCCAGTACTTC.

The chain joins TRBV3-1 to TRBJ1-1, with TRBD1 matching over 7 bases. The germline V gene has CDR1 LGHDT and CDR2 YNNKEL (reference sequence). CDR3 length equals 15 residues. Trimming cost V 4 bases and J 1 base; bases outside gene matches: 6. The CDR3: CASSLRDRENTEAFF. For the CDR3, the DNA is TGTGCCAGCAGCCTCCGCGACAGGGAGAACACTGAAGCTTTCTTT. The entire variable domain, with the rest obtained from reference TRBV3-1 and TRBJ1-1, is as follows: DTAVSQTPKYLVTQMGNDKSIKCEQNLGHDTMYWYKQDSKKFLKIMFSYNNKELIINETVPNRFSPKSPDKAHLNLHINSLELGDSAVYFCASSLRDRENTEAFFGQGTRLTVV.

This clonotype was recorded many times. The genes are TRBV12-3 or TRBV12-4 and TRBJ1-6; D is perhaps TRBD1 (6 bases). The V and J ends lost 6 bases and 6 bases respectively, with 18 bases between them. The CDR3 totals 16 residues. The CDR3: CASRASIRGGNSPLHF. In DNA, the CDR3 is TGTGCCAGCAGAGCGTCGATAAGGGGGGGTAATTCACCCCTCCACTTT.

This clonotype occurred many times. The CDR3 coding sequence is TGTGCCAGCAGCTTAGAAGGGGGATCCAATCAGCCCCAGCATTTT. Residues: CASSLEGGSNQPQHF. V is TRBV7-2 and J is TRBJ1-5; possibly TRBD1 for D (6 bases). With 1 base removed from V and 3 bases from J, the gap between germline ends came to 10 bases. CDR1 and CDR2 from the germline V gene are SGHTA and FQGNSA. This CDR3 region has 15 residues.

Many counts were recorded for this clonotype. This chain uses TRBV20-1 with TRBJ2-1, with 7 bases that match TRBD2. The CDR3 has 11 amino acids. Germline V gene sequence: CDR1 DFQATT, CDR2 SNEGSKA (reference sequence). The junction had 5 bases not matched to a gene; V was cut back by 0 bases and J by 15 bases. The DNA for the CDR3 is TGCAGTGCTAGAGAAGAGACTAGCCTGTTCTTC. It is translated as CSAREETSLFF.

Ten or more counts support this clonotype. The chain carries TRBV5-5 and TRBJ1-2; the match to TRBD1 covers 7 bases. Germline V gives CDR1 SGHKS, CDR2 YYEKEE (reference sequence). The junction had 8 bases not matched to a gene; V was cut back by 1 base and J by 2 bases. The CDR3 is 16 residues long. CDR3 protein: CASSLSTDRANYGYTF. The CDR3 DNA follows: TGTGCCAGCAGCTTGAGCACCGACAGGGCCAACTATGGCTACACCTTC.

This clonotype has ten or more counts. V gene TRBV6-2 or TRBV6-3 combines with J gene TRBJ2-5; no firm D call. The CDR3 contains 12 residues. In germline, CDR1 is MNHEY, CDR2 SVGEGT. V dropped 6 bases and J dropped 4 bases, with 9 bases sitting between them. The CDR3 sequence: CASSVSIETQYF. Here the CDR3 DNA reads TGTGCCAGCAGCGTCTCTATAGAGACCCAGTACTTC.